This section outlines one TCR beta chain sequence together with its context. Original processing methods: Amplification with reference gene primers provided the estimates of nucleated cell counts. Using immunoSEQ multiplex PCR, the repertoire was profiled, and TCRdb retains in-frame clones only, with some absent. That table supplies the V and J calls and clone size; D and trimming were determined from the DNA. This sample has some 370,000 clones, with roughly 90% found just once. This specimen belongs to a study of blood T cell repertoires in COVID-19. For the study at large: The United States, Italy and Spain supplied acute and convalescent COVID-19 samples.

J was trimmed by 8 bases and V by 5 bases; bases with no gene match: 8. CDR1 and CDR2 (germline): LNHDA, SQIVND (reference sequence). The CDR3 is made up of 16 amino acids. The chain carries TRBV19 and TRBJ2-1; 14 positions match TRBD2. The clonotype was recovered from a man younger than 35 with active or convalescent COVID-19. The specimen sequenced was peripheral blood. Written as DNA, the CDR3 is TGTGCCAGTAGTTCAATGGGACTAGCGGGAGATCATGAGCAGTTCTTC. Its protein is CASSSMGLAGDHEQFF.